One and the same sample provided the 6 T cell receptor beta chains below, sequenced in a study of patients and donors after allogeneic stem cell transplantation (TCRdb year 2020). Library preparation employed RT-PCR. TCRdb shows the sequencer as NextSeq 550. The public sequencing data were trimmed at Q25 with fastp and processed into clonotypes with MiXCR by TCRdb, which kept only in-frame beta chains. CDR3 protein sequences are deduplicated, and each keeps its most common genes and DNA. Recorded for this sample are 150,000 to 250,000 distinct CDR3 sequences; 41% of them occurred a single time. The top ten clonotypes cover about 30% of the sample. Sequencing was carried out using blood, either unsorted or a sorted T cell fraction (not recorded which). These receptors originate from a human donor who was either an allogeneic HSCT recipient or a stem cell or donor lymphocyte infusion donor (not recorded which). It is not recorded whose cells these are; they may come from a transplant donor.

The chain joins TRBV7-9 to TRBJ2-2; 10 bases agree with TRBD2. CDR1 is SEHNR and CDR2 is FQNEAQ in the germline V gene (reference sequence). The length of the CDR3 is 15 residues. Trimming at V came to 5 bases and at J to 4 bases, leaving 4 bases not matched to a gene. CDR3 nucleotide sequence: TGTGCCAGCAGCCTGGGACTAGCGACCACCGGGGAGCTGTTTTTT. The encoded protein is CASSLGLATTGELFF.

This clonotype appeared a few times. The V gene is TRBV18, the J gene TRBJ1-6; 7 nucleotides match TRBD1. Trimming took 4 bases from V and 8 from J; bases not matched to a gene: 5. Germline V lookup: CDR1 KGHSH, CDR2 LQKENI. The CDR3 loop spans 14 amino acids. The CDR3 coding sequence is TGTGCCAGCTCACTCCGGGACAGAGATTCACCCCTCCACTTT. Its protein product is CASSLRDRDSPLHF.

The rearrangement uses TRBV24-1 and TRBJ2-5; D possibly uses TRBD1 or TRBD2 (5 bases each). Looked up from germline, CDR1 is KGHDR and CDR2 is SFDVKD. The CDR3 contains 15 residues. Between the trimmed V and J ends, which lost 4 bases and 1 base, there was a span of 12 bases. The CDR3 loop reads CATSEGGTVQETQYF. CDR3 DNA sequence: TGTGCCACCAGTGAGGGTGGGACGGTCCAAGAGACCCAGTACTTC.

The chain recombines TRBV2 with TRBJ1-1, with D perhaps TRBD1 (6 bases). The CDR3 contains 12 residues. V lost 10 bases to trimming and J lost 7 bases, with 16 bases between them. Germline CDR1 and CDR2: SNHLY and FYNNEI. The chain's CDR3 is CANIQGMDEAFF. The CDR3 DNA reads TGTGCCAACATACAGGGAATGGATGAAGCTTTCTTT.

This chain connects TRBV7-9 to TRBJ1-1; 10 bases agree with TRBD1. CDR1 and CDR2 from the germline V gene are SEHNR and FQNEAQ (reference sequence). The CDR3 is made up of 15 amino acids. The V segment lost 3 bases and the J segment 5 bases; nucleotides outside the gene matches: 6. The CDR3 DNA sequence: TGTGCCAGCAGCTTCGCACCGGGACAGGGGACTGAAGCTTTCTTT. Translation: CASSFAPGQGTEAFF. The whole variable domain, remainder taken from reference TRBV7-9 and TRBJ1-1, is DTGVSQNPRHKITKRGQNVTFRCDPISEHNRLYWYRQTLGQGPEFLTYFQNEAQLEKSRLLSDRFSAERPKGSFSTLEIQRTEQGDSAMYLCASSFAPGQGTEAFFGQGTRLTVV.

There are a few counts of this clonotype. The chain joins TRBV4-2 to TRBJ1-1; D is unclear. Germline CDR1 LGHNA, CDR2 YNFKEQ. The CDR3 has 16 amino acids. V was pared by 0 bases and J by 3 bases, with 14 bases between. CDR3 sequence: CASSQDLAILDTEAFF. CDR3 bases: TGTGCCAGCAGCCAAGATCTGGCCATCCTGGACACTGAAGCTTTCTTT.